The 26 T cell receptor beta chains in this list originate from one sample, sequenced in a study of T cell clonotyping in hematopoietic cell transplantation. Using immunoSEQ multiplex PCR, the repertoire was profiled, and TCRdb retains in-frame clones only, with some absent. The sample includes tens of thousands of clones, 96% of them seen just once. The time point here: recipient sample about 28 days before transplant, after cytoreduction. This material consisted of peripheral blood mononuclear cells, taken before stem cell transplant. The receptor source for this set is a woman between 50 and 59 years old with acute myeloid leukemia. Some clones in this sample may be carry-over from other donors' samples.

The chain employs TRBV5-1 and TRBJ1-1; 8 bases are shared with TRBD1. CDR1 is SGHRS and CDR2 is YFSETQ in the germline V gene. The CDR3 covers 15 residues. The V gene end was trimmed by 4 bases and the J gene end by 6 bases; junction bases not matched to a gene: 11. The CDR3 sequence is CASSATQGGIAEAFF. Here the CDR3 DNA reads TGCGCCAGCAGCGCGACACAGGGGGGGATTGCTGAAGCTTTCTTT.

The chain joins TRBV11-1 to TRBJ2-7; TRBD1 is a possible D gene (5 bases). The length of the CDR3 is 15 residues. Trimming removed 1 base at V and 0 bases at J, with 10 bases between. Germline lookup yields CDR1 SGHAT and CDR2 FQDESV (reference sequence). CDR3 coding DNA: TGTGCCAGCAGCTTAGACAGGTATAGCTCCTACGAGCAGTACTTC. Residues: CASSLDRYSSYEQYF.

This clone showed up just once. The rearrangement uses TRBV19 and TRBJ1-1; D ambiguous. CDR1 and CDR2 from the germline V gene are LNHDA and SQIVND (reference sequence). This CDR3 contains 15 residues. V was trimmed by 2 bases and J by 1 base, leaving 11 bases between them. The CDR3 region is CASSISLRANTEAFF. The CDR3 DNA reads TGTGCCAGTAGTATAAGCCTCCGGGCGAACACTGAAGCTTTCTTT.

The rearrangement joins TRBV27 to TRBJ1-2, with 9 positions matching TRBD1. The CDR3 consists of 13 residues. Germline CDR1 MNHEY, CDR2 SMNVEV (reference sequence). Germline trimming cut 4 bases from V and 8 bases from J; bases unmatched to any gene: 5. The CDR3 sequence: CASSSGTGQGYTF. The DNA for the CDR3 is TGTGCCAGCAGTTCAGGGACAGGGCAGGGCTACACCTTC.

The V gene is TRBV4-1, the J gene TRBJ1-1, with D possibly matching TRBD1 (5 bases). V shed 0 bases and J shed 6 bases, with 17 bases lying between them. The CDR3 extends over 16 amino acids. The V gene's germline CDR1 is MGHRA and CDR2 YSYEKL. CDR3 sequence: CASSQEIQEGFAEAFF. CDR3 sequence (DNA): TGCGCCAGCAGCCAAGAGATCCAGGAGGGGTTCGCTGAAGCTTTCTTT.

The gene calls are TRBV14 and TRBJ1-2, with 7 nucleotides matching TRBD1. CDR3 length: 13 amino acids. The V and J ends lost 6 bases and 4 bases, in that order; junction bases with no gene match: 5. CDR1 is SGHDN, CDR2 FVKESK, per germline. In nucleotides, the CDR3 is TGTGCCAGCAGTCCAGGGGGTCCCTATGGCTACACCTTC. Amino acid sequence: CASSPGGPYGYTF.

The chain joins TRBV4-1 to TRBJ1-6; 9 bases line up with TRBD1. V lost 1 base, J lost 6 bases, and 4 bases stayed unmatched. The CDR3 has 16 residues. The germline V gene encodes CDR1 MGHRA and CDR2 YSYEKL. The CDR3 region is CASSQGGTGTNSPLHF. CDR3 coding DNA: TGCGCCAGCAGCCAAGGAGGGACAGGGACTAATTCACCCCTCCACTTT.

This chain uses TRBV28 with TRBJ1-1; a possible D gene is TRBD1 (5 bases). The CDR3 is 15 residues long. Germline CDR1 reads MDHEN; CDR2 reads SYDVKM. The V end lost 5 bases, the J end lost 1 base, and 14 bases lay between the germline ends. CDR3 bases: TGTGCCAGCAGTGTGACAGTTCTAGAGAACACTGAAGCTTTCTTT. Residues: CASSVTVLENTEAFF.

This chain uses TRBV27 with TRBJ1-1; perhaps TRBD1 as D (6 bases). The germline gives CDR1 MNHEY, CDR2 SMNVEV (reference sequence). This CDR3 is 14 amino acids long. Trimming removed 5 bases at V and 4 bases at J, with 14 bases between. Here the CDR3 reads CASSELGGITEAFF. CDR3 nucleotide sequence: TGTGCCAGCAGTGAGCTAGGGGGAATCACTGAAGCTTTCTTT.

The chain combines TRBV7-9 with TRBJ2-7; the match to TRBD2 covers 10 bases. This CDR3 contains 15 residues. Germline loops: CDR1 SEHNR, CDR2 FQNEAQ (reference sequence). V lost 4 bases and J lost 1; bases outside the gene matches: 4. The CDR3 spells CASSSLAGASYEQYF. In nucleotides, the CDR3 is TGTGCCAGCAGCTCGCTAGCGGGAGCATCCTACGAGCAGTACTTC.

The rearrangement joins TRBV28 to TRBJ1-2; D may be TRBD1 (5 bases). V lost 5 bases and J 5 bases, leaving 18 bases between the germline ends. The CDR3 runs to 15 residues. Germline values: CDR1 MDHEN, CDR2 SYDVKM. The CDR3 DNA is TGTGCCAGCAGTCCGCTGGGTGTGGGGCTTTATGGCTACACCTTC. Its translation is CASSPLGVGLYGYTF.

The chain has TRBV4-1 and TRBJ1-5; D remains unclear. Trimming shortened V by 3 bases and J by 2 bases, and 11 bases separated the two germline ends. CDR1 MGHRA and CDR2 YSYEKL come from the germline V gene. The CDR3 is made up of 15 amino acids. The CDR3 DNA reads TGCGCCAGCAGCCAGGCCACTCAGGGCAATCAGCCCCAGCATTTT. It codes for CASSQATQGNQPQHF.

Here the CDR3 DNA reads TGTGCCAGCAGTTTATTCCCCGGGGAGCTGTTTTTT. This gives the protein CASSLFPGELFF. V is TRBV28 and J is TRBJ2-2; D uncertain. The length of the CDR3 is 12 residues. The germline V and J ends were trimmed by 1 base and 6 bases, with 3 bases remaining between them. The germline V gene has CDR1 MDHEN and CDR2 SYDVKM.

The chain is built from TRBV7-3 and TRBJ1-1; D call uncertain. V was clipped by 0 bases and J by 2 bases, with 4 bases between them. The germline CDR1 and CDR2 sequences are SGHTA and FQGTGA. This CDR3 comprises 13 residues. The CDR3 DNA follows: TGTGCCAGCAGCTTAACCTTAAACACTGAAGCTTTCTTT. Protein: CASSLTLNTEAFF.

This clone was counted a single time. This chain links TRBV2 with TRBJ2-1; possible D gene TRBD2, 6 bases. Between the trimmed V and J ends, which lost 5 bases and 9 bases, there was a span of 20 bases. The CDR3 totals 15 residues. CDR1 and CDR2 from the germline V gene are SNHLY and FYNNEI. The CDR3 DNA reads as TGTGCCAGCAGTCGAGGGACTTCCGAGGACGGTGAGCAGTTCTTC. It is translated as CASSRGTSEDGEQFF.

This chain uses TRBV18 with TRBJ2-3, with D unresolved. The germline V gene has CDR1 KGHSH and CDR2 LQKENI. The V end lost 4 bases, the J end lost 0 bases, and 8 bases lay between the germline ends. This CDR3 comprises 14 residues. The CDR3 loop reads CASSRDQSTDTQYF. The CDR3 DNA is TGTGCCAGCTCACGTGACCAAAGCACAGATACGCAGTATTTT.

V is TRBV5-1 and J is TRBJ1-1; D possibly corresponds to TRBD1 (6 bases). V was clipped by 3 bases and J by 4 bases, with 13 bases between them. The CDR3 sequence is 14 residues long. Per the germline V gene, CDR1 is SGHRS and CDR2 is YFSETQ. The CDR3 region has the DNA TGCGCCAGCAGCTGGACATCAGGGGCCACTGAAGCTTTCTTT. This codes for CASSWTSGATEAFF. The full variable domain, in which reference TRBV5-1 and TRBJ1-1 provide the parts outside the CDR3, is KAGVTQTPRYLIKTRGQQVTLSCSPISGHRSVSWYQQTPGQGLQFLFEYFSETQRNKGNFPGRFSGRQFSNSRSEMNVSTLELGDSALYLCASSWTSGATEAFFGQGTRLTVV.

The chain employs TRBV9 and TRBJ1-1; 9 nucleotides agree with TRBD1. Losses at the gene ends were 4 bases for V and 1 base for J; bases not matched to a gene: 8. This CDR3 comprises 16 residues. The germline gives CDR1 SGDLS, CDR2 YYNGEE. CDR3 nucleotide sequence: TGTGCCAGCAGCAAACCCGGGACAGGGAAGAACACTGAAGCTTTCTTT. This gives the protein CASSKPGTGKNTEAFF.

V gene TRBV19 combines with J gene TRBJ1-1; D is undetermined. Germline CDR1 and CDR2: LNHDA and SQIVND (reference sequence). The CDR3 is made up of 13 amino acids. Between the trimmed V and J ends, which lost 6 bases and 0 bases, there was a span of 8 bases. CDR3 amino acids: CASRNLLNTEAFF. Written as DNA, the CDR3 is TGTGCCAGTAGGAACTTATTGAACACTGAAGCTTTCTTT.

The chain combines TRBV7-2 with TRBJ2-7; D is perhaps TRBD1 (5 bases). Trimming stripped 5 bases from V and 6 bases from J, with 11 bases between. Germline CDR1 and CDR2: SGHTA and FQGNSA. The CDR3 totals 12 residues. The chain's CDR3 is CASSPQVSEQYF. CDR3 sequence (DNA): TGTGCCAGCAGCCCACAGGTTTCCGAGCAGTACTTC.

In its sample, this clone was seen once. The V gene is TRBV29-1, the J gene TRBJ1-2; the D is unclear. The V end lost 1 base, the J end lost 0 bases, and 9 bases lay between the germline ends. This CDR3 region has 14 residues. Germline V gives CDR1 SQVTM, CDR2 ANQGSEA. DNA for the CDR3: TGCAGCGTTGAAGGGCGGGAATCTAACTATGGCTACACCTTC. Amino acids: CSVEGRESNYGYTF.

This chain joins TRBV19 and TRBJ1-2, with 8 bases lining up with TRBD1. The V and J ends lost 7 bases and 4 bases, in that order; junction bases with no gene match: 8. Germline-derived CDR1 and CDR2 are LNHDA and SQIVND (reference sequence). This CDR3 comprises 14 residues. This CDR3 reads CASINKGQGYGYTF. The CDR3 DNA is TGTGCCAGTATTAATAAAGGACAGGGCTATGGCTACACCTTC.

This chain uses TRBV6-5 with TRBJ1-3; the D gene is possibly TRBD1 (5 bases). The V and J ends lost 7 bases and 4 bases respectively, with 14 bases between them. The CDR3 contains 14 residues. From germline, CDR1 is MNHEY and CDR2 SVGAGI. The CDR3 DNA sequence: TGTGCCAGCAACAACGGGGCCGCCGGAAACACCATATATTTT. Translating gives CASNNGAAGNTIYF.

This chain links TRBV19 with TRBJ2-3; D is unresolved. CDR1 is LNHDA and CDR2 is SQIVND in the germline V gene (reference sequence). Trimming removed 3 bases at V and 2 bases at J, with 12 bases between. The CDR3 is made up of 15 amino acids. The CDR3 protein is CASSMAQANTDTQYF. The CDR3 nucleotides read TGTGCCAGTAGTATGGCCCAAGCCAACACAGATACGCAGTATTTT.

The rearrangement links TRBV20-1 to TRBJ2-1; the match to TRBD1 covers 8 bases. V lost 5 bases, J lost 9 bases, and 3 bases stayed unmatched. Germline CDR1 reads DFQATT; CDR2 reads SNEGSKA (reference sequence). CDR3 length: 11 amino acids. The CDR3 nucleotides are TGCAGTGCTTTCACAGGGGGTGAGCAGTTCTTC. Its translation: CSAFTGGEQFF.

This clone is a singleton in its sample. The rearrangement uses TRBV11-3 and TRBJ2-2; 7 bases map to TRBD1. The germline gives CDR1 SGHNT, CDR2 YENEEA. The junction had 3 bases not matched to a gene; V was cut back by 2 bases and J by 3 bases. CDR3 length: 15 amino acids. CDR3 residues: CASSLTGTDTGELFF. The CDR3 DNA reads TGTGCCAGCAGCTTAACCGGGACAGACACCGGGGAGCTGTTTTTT.